This entry features one T cell receptor (beta chain) sequence. The sample is drawn from a study of blood T cell repertoires in COVID-19. Looking at the study overall: T cells, B-cell-depleted T cells, or PBMCs supplied cDNA or gDNA.

Germline CDR1 KGHSH, CDR2 LQKENI. The CDR3 covers 14 residues. Trimming removed 0 bases from V and 0 bases from J, with 4 bases in between. In the original analysis: Estimation of nucleated cell counts relied on the amplification of reference gene primers. TCRdb's copy holds only in-frame clones and misses some; the assay was immunoSEQ multiplex PCR. V, J and clone size derive from that table, while D and trimming were established from the DNA sequence. This sample has 300,000 to 400,000 clones, with 91% found just once. Specimen: peripheral blood. The chain carries TRBV18 and TRBJ2-3; no reliable D call. The receptor's source is a woman aged 18-29 years who had recovered from COVID-19. The CDR3 nucleotides are TGTGCCAGCTCACCACCCGGTAGCACAGATACGCAGTATTTT. Translated, it gives CASSPPGSTDTQYF.